This T cell receptor (beta chain) was captured by sequencing in a study of vaccination effects on CD4 cells after COVID-19. The study's findings and limits: Nearly all vaccine-induced clones in healthy recipients recognized only SARS-CoV-2.

CDR3 size: 14 residues. V gave up 3 bases and J gave up 7 bases, with 10 bases separating them. Germline loops: CDR1 SEHNR, CDR2 FQNEAQ (reference sequence). Profiled with immunoSEQ multiplex PCR; TCRdb holds only in-frame clones, not every one. The sample has around 30,000 clones, about 60% seen once. Scientists isolated CD4+ T cells after a roughly ten-day culture period ended. With respect to this clone: Its antigen is still unknown.

The rearrangement links TRBV7-9 to TRBJ1-6, with no clear D. This sequence was found in a human donor who received a COVID-19 vaccine. This sample comprised CD4+ T cells from PBMCs cultured without peptide, obtained before COVID-19 vaccination. CDR3 protein: CASSLASANSPLHF. CDR3 in DNA: TGTGCCAGCAGCTTGGCGTCAGCCAATTCACCCCTCCACTTT.